The rows below give T cell receptor beta chains drawn from one sample of a study of T cell repertoires in cytomegalovirus infection. Their target antigens are unknown. Via MiXCR, TCRdb re-called the reads, giving one row per CDR3 protein. The sample has 250,000 to 300,000 distinct CDR3 sequences; less than 25% are singletons. The starting material was cultured PBMCs, obtained from culture after CMV antigen stimulation. The receptor set was obtained from a human donor in good health (CMV status not recorded). Some clones in this sample may be carry-over from other donors' samples. The CDR3 runs from the conserved cysteine through the conserved F or W. A D gene is named only where the DNA matches it firmly. Clone sizes are given selectively: once, few, many, or a class where the clone is expanded.

TRBV29-1,TRBJ1-5,TRBD1,.,CSVVDRENQPQHF,TGCAGCGTTGTGGACAGGGAAAATCAGCCCCAGCATTTT
TRBV7-6,TRBJ1-4,.,.,CASSSRVGGGKLFF,TGTGCCAGCAGCAGTCGAGTTGGGGGCGGAAAACTGTTTTTT
TRBV7-6,TRBJ2-4,.,.,CASTVSGVIEDIQYF,TGTGCCAGCACTGTCTCTGGTGTTATAGAGGACATTCAGTACTTC
TRBV7-2,TRBJ2-5,.,many,CASSFGRSTQYF,TGTGCCAGCAGCTTTGGCCGGAGCACCCAGTACTTC
TRBV20-1,TRBJ2-5,TRBD1,.,CSATQPGQRQETQYF,TGCAGTGCTACTCAGCCGGGACAGCGTCAAGAGACCCAGTACTTC
TRBV7-2,TRBJ2-7,TRBD2,few,CASSPRLAGLFGQYF,TGTGCCAGCAGCCCACGACTAGCGGGACTATTTGGGCAGTACTTC
TRBV24-1,TRBJ2-6,TRBD1,few,CATSAGGSGANVLTF,TGTGCCACCAGCGCAGGGGGCTCTGGGGCCAACGTCCTGACTTTC
TRBV28,TRBJ1-6,.,.,CASIQGWVSPLHF,TGTGCCAGCATACAGGGTTGGGTGTCACCCCTCCACTTT
TRBV12-3/TRBV12-4,TRBJ1-1,.,.,CASRKQLEPTEAFF,TGTGCCAGCAGAAAGCAACTTGAGCCCACTGAAGCTTTCTTT
TRBV27,TRBJ2-3,TRBD2,few,CASSLGPAGGSTDTQYF,TGTGCCAGCAGTTTAGGGCCAGCGGGAGGGAGCACAGATACGCAGTATTTT
TRBV5-4,TRBJ2-7,TRBD1,few,CASSSAPKGQGYEQYF,TGTGCCAGCAGCTCTGCGCCTAAGGGACAGGGCTACGAGCAGTACTTC
TRBV7-8,TRBJ2-1,.,many,CASTAGQGYNEQFF,TGTGCCAGCACCGCCGGGCAGGGATACAATGAGCAGTTCTTC
TRBV15,TRBJ1-5,.,.,CATSRDGGAQHF,TGTGCCACCAGCAGAGATGGAGGGGCTCAGCATTTT
TRBV7-2,TRBJ2-7,.,many,CASSLGGSATTYEQYF,TGTGCCAGCAGCTTAGGTGGCAGCGCCACCACCTACGAGCAGTACTTC
TRBV6-2/TRBV6-3,TRBJ2-1,TRBD2,many,CASSSGGPINEQFF,TGTGCCAGCAGTTCGGGAGGGCCCATCAATGAGCAGTTCTTC
TRBV6-1,TRBJ2-1,TRBD1,.,CASSDLGQGFGEQFF,TGTGCCAGCAGTGATCTCGGACAGGGGTTTGGTGAGCAGTTCTTC
TRBV2,TRBJ2-5,.,few,CASSENLERGETQYF,TGTGCCAGCAGTGAAAATTTGGAGAGAGGGGAGACCCAGTACTTC
TRBV5-6,TRBJ2-1,TRBD2,.,CASSLGLASNEQFF,TGTGCCAGCAGCTTGGGACTAGCCTCCAATGAGCAGTTCTTC
TRBV12-3/TRBV12-4,TRBJ1-3,.,few,CASSNRDGNTIYF,TGTGCCAGCAGTAACAGGGATGGAAACACCATATATTTT
TRBV12-3/TRBV12-4,TRBJ1-1,TRBD1,many,CASSRDRTDTEAFF,TGTGCCAGCAGCAGGGACAGGACAGACACTGAAGCTTTCTTT
TRBV4-1,TRBJ2-7,TRBD2,many,CASSHPGLDRYEQYF,TGCGCCAGCAGCCATCCGGGACTAGATCGCTACGAGCAGTACTTC
TRBV7-2,TRBJ2-5,TRBD2,many,CASSHWGGGSGRAEETQYF,TGTGCCAGCAGCCATTGGGGGGGAGGTAGCGGGAGGGCCGAGGAGACCCAGTACTTC
TRBV29-1,TRBJ1-1,.,few,CSVVLLEIRGAFF,TGCAGCGTTGTGCTACTCGAGATCAGGGGAGCTTTCTTT
TRBV6-6,TRBJ2-1,.,many,CASSYSPYNEQFF,TGTGCCAGCAGTTACTCACCCTACAATGAGCAGTTCTTC
TRBV7-9,TRBJ2-1,.,many,CASSFETASQFF,TGTGCCAGCAGCTTTGAGACAGCGTCGCAGTTCTTC
TRBV29-1,TRBJ2-2,.,.,CSVDKGYTGELFF,TGCAGCGTTGACAAGGGATACACCGGGGAGCTGTTTTTT
TRBV7-2,TRBJ2-2,.,many,CASSLQTTNTGELFF,TGTGCCAGCAGCCTACAGACAACGAACACCGGGGAGCTGTTTTTT
TRBV7-6,TRBJ1-5,.,few,CASSSHPGQPQHF,TGTGCCAGCAGCTCCCATCCGGGCCAGCCCCAGCATTTT
TRBV6-1,TRBJ2-7,TRBD2,few,CASSPDTSGRRQYF,TGTGCCAGCAGCCCCGATACTAGCGGGAGGAGGCAGTACTTC
TRBV12-3/TRBV12-4,TRBJ2-1,.,.,CASTLTNEQFF,TGTGCCAGCACCCTCACCAATGAGCAGTTCTTC
TRBV7-2,TRBJ2-7,TRBD1,many,CASSRTGNSYEQYF,TGTGCCAGCAGCCGGACAGGGAACTCCTACGAGCAGTACTTC
TRBV7-2,TRBJ2-7,.,.,CASSFSGTELYEQYF,TGTGCCAGCAGCTTCTCCGGGACGGAGCTCTACGAGCAGTACTTC
TRBV6-2/TRBV6-3,TRBJ1-5,.,few,CASSSVDSNQPQHF,TGTGCCAGCAGTTCCGTGGACAGCAATCAGCCCCAGCATTTT
TRBV7-4,TRBJ2-1,.,few,CASSLSTGNEQFF,TGTGCCAGCAGCTTGTCAACAGGCAATGAGCAGTTCTTC
TRBV4-1,TRBJ2-7,TRBD2,.,CASSQAQLAGDEQYF,TGCGCCAGCAGCCAAGCACAGTTAGCGGGAGACGAGCAGTACTTC
TRBV5-1,TRBJ2-3,.,many,CASSFSRGPHPDTQYF,TGCGCCAGCAGCTTCTCGAGGGGACCGCATCCAGATACGCAGTATTTT
TRBV6-2/TRBV6-3,TRBJ2-2,.,few,CASSRLRATNTGELFF,TGTGCCAGCAGCCGGTTGAGGGCGACGAACACCGGGGAGCTGTTTTTT
TRBV7-2,TRBJ2-7,TRBD1,many,CASSLRDRAYEQYF,TGTGCCAGCAGCTTGAGGGACAGAGCCTACGAGCAGTACTTC
TRBV28,TRBJ2-1,.,.,CASRGGTLFYNEQFF,TGTGCCAGTAGGGGAGGAACCCTCTTCTACAATGAGCAGTTCTTC
TRBV19,TRBJ2-4,TRBD2,.,CASSIPGGGNIQYF,TGTGCCAGTAGTATACCGGGAGGGGGGAACATTCAGTACTTC
TRBV12-5,TRBJ2-1,TRBD2,few,CASGLVRRTGGVNEQFF,TGTGCTAGTGGTTTGGTACGAAGGACCGGGGGGGTTAATGAGCAGTTCTTC
TRBV29-1,TRBJ1-3,.,.,CSVLGTTKSIYF,TGCAGCGTTCTTGGGACTACCAAGTCCATATATTTT
TRBV12-3/TRBV12-4,TRBJ1-5,TRBD1,many,CASSGQGQPQHF,TGTGCCAGCAGTGGACAGGGACAGCCCCAGCATTTT
TRBV7-9,TRBJ2-2,.,many,CATNPKRELFF,TGTGCCACTAACCCAAAGCGGGAGCTGTTTTTT
TRBV27,TRBJ2-7,TRBD2,.,CASRDSGSSYEQYF,TGTGCCAGCCGTGATAGCGGGAGTTCGTACGAGCAGTACTTC
TRBV6-7,TRBJ2-1,TRBD2,few,CASSYSWTSGSVDNEQFF,TGTGCCAGCAGTTACTCTTGGACTAGCGGGAGTGTTGACAATGAGCAGTTCTTC